This passage covers 14 T cell receptor beta chains from one sample sequenced in a study of T cell clones after liver transplantation. Some clones are missing from TCRdb's copy, which holds only in-frame ones; the method was immunoSEQ multiplex PCR. The table shows 99,000 or so clones, with around four fifths occurring only once. The sequencing used CD4+ T cells from blood, collected before liver transplant. The source of these receptors is a human donor who received a liver transplant.

This chain joins TRBV7-2 and TRBJ1-1, with unresolved D. CDR1 SGHTA and CDR2 FQGNSA come from the germline V gene. The CDR3 is made up of 15 amino acids. V was shortened by 5 bases and J by 0 bases, with 13 bases between the two germline ends. The CDR3 spells CASSHGSTMNTEAFF. CDR3 DNA sequence: TGTGCCAGCAGCCACGGGTCCACTATGAACACTGAAGCTTTCTTT.

In this sample, this clone turned up once. The chain uses TRBV14 and TRBJ1-2; D is unclear. Deletions cut 2 bases from V and 5 bases from J, with 6 bases between. The CDR3 extends over 12 amino acids. CDR1 is SGHDN, CDR2 FVKESK, per germline. The CDR3 DNA sequence: TGTGCCAGCAGCCAACAGAAATATGGCTACACCTTC. Translated: CASSQQKYGYTF.

DNA for the CDR3: TGTGCCAGCAGCCGGGCCCTTAATGAAAAACTGTTTTTT. It codes for CASSRALNEKLFF. The V call is TRBV11-2, the J call TRBJ1-4; D not resolved. Per the germline V gene, CDR1 is SGHAT and CDR2 is FQNNGV. V was shortened by 5 bases and J by 4 bases, with 8 bases between the two germline ends. The CDR3 extends over 13 amino acids.

The chain joins TRBV2 to TRBJ1-4; TRBD1 agrees at 7 bases. This CDR3 region has 14 residues. V was clipped by 3 bases and J by 7 bases; unmatched bases: 5. CDR1 is SNHLY, CDR2 FYNNEI, per germline. CDR3 DNA sequence: TGTGCCAGCAGTGAGGTCAGGGGGAGTGAAAAACTGTTTTTT. Amino acid sequence: CASSEVRGSEKLFF.

The chain has TRBV6-4 and TRBJ1-6; 7 bases match TRBD1. The CDR3 is made up of 14 amino acids. Germline CDR1 and CDR2: MRHNA and SNTAGT. The V segment lost 3 bases and the J segment 8 bases; nucleotides outside the gene matches: 4. In DNA, the CDR3 is TGTGCCAGCAGTGAGAGACAGGGTTATTCACCCCTCCACTTT. Translating it yields CASSERQGYSPLHF.

This clone was seen once. The rearrangement joins TRBV7-2 to TRBJ2-1; D tentatively reads TRBD1 or TRBD2 (5 bases each). Per the germline V gene, CDR1 is SGHTA and CDR2 is FQGNSA. The CDR3 is 15 residues long. V dropped 3 bases and J dropped 0 bases, with 9 bases sitting between them. The CDR3 is CASSFSDSSYNEQFF. The CDR3, as DNA: TGTGCCAGCAGCTTTAGCGACAGCTCCTACAATGAGCAGTTCTTC.

The chain carries TRBV2 and TRBJ1-3; TRBD1 is a possible D gene (6 bases). The V and J ends lost 8 bases and 7 bases respectively, with 15 bases between them. The CDR3 contains 13 residues. Germline CDR1 and CDR2: SNHLY and FYNNEI. The CDR3 region has the DNA TGTGCCAGCTGGGAGGGGGAGTCGAACACCATATATTTT. It translates to CASWEGESNTIYF.

The rearrangement joins TRBV4-2 to TRBJ1-1, with D maybe TRBD1 (5 bases). The CDR3 consists of 17 residues. Germline V gives CDR1 LGHNA, CDR2 YNFKEQ. V was pared by 3 bases and J by 0 bases, with 17 bases between. The CDR3 DNA reads as TGTGCCAGCAGCCACCCCACAGCGGGGGGTTTGAACACTGAAGCTTTCTTT. Protein product: CASSHPTAGGLNTEAFF.

V and J are TRBV7-3 and TRBJ2-1, with no clear D. This CDR3 is built from 13 residues. The V gene lost 6 bases and the J gene lost 8 bases, with 14 bases spanning the gap. CDR1 is SGHTA, CDR2 FQGTGA, per germline. The CDR3: CASSSRMGDEQFF. DNA for the CDR3: TGTGCCAGCAGTAGCAGGATGGGCGATGAGCAGTTCTTC.

The rearrangement links TRBV10-2 to TRBJ2-1, with 8 nucleotides matching TRBD2. Germline V gene sequence: CDR1 WSHSY, CDR2 SAAADI. V lost 6 bases and J lost 8; bases outside the gene matches: 15. The CDR3 extends over 16 amino acids. CDR3 DNA: TGCGCCAGCAGAGAAACAACTAGCGGTAAAGCCCATGAGCAGTTCTTC. As protein: CASRETTSGKAHEQFF.

The chain recombines TRBV4-2 with TRBJ2-1; tentatively, D is TRBD2 (6 bases). Germline V gene lookup returns CDR1 LGHNA and CDR2 YNFKEQ. The V end was cut by 8 bases, the J end by 6 bases, with 14 bases between. This CDR3 is 13 amino acids long. The CDR3 DNA is TGTGCCAGCGCGGGGCCGGGCTTCAATGAGCAGTTCTTC. It codes for CASAGPGFNEQFF.

The CDR3 sequence is CASGYPGQVSYEQYF. In DNA, the CDR3 is TGTGCCAGCGGCTACCCCGGACAGGTGTCCTACGAGCAGTACTTC. The J gene is TRBJ2-7, the V gene TRBV5-8; 7 nucleotides agree with TRBD1. With V trimmed by 7 bases and J by 1 base, 11 bases remained unmatched. Germline values: CDR1 SGHTS, CDR2 YDEGEE. The CDR3 spans 15 residues. Complete variable domain (other parts from reference TRBV5-8 and TRBJ2-7): EAGVTQSPTHLIKTRGQQATLRCSPISGHTSVYWYQQALGLGLQFLLWYDEGEERNRGNFPPRFSGRQFPNYSSELNVNALELEDSALYLCASGYPGQVSYEQYFGPGTRLTVT.

This chain links TRBV7-3 with TRBJ2-1; D gene uncertain. Trimming removed 4 bases from V and 6 bases from J, with 10 bases in between. The CDR3 contains 13 residues. CDR1 is SGHTA and CDR2 is FQGTGA in the germline V gene. CDR3 in amino acids: CASSSTILNEQFF. CDR3 bases: TGTGCCAGCAGCTCCACCATCCTCAATGAGCAGTTCTTC.

The chain couples TRBV19 to TRBJ1-5; D is possibly TRBD1 (6 bases). The germline V gene has CDR1 LNHDA and CDR2 SQIVND (reference sequence). Trimming pared 4 bases from V and 3 bases from J, leaving 10 bases between. The CDR3 runs 14 residues. The CDR3 bases are TGTGCCAGTAGTAACCGGGACACCAATCAGCCCCAGCATTTT. This sequence encodes CASSNRDTNQPQHF. The full variable domain, in which reference TRBV19 and TRBJ1-5 provide the parts outside the CDR3, is DGGITQSPKYLFRKEGQNVTLSCEQNLNHDAMYWYRQDPGQGLRLIYYSQIVNDFQKGDIAEGYSVSREKKESFPLTVTSAQKNPTAFYLCASSNRDTNQPQHFGDGTRLSIL.